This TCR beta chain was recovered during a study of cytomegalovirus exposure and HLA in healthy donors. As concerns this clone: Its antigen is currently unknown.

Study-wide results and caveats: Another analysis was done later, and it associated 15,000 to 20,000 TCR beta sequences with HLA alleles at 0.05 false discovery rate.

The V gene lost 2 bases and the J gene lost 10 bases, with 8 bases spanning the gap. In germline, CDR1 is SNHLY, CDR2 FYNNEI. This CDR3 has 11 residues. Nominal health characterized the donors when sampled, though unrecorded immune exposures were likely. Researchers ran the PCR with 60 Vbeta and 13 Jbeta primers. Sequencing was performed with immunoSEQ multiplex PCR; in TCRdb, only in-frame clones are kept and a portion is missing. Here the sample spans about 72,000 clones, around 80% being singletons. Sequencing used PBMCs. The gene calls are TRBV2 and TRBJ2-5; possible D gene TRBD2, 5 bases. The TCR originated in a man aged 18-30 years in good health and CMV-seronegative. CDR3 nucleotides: TGTGCCAGCAGTGAATCTCGGGGCCAGTACTTC. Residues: CASSESRGQYF.